The rows below give T cell receptor beta chains drawn from one sample of a study of T cells in Graves' hyperthyroidism and ophthalmopathy. TCRdb called the multiplex PCR reads again in MiXCR, with one record for every CDR3 protein. The sample contains around 580,000 distinct CDR3 sequences, 16% of which appear only once. Sequencing was carried out using blood. These receptors originate from a woman between 18 and 30 years old with Graves' hyperthyroidism. Both conserved end residues are trimmed from each CDR3. D genes are given only for firm matches.

j_call v_call d_call cdr3_aa
TRBJ2-3 TRBV7-2 TRBD2 ASRRRGGFGADTQY
TRBJ2-7 TRBV2 - VSSQGYEQY
TRBJ2-3 TRBV12-3/TRBV12-4 - ASGGYKTDTQY
TRBJ1-2 TRBV5-6 - ASSLDRAGYT
TRBJ2-2 TRBV19 - ASSILGHPNTGELF
TRBJ2-3 TRBV4-1 TRBD2 ASSRGEGRTDTQY
TRBJ1-1 TRBV20-1 TRBD1 SARGDRLNTEAF
TRBJ2-3 TRBV13 - ASSLGGSGTDTQY
TRBJ1-1 TRBV5-1 - ASSSRAGGGSTEAF
TRBJ1-6 TRBV20-1 - SARDRGMSSPLH
TRBJ1-4 TRBV11-1 - ASSSRQSNEKLF
TRBJ1-4 TRBV12-3/TRBV12-4 - ASSFRGSNEKLF
TRBJ2-1 TRBV6-2/TRBV6-3 - ASSWGLHNEQF
TRBJ1-1 TRBV20-1 - SADLLSGTEAF
TRBJ2-1 TRBV3-1 TRBD1 ASSRVDRVLDNEQF
TRBJ2-5 TRBV12-3/TRBV12-4 - ASSSLGGPQETQY
TRBJ1-1 TRBV18 - ASSPGRLNTEAF
TRBJ2-1 TRBV28 - ASRGGGGGRDGQF
TRBJ1-5 TRBV12-3/TRBV12-4 - ASSSTEPVLSNQPRH
TRBJ1-1 TRBV5-1 - ASSSTPKDGAF
TRBJ1-1 TRBV7-6 - ASSLNTALNEAF
TRBJ2-7 TRBV19 - ASDHEQY
TRBJ1-4 TRBV20-1 - SARRGAARGEKLF
TRBJ2-2 TRBV4-3 - ASSQDRGNTGELF
TRBJ1-2 TRBV29-1 - SVEGASNYGYT
TRBJ1-2 TRBV6-1 TRBD1 ASGKGAWDYGYT
TRBJ2-7 TRBV20-1 TRBD1 SAAPGQGYEQY
TRBJ2-3 TRBV7-2 - ASSLPGAGASDTQY
TRBJ1-4 TRBV4-1 - ASSQAVPNEKLF
TRBJ1-2 TRBV7-9 TRBD1 ASSQGGTYGYT
TRBJ2-5 TRBV18 - ASSPAAETQY
TRBJ2-7 TRBV11-3 TRBD1 ASRDPTGGGEQY
TRBJ1-2 TRBV5-6 - ASSLGPTYGYT
TRBJ1-1 TRBV28 - ASSLAGKAF
TRBJ1-5 TRBV6-2/TRBV6-3 TRBD1 ASSYRRERGRRQPQH
TRBJ2-5 TRBV6-2/TRBV6-3 - ASSSADLLGETQY
TRBJ2-5 TRBV12-3/TRBV12-4 - ASSLERGAGQETQY
TRBJ2-7 TRBV30 TRBD1 ASGTGNGKQY
TRBJ2-7 TRBV3-1 - ASSQRFGSYEQY
TRBJ1-4 TRBV28 - ATAGDTNEKLF
TRBJ1-1 TRBV4-1 - ASSYYRENTEAF
TRBJ2-1 TRBV11-2 TRBD2 ASSHRGVAGSSYSEQF
TRBJ1-2 TRBV20-1 - SARDFRQVYGYT
TRBJ2-5 TRBV11-2 - ASTRGGHFRRETQY
TRBJ1-6 TRBV30 - AWRGNSPLH
TRBJ1-6 TRBV5-1 TRBD1 ASRSGTGGSPLH
TRBJ2-3 TRBV7-9 TRBD2 ASSLGTSGTDTQY
TRBJ1-5 TRBV5-1 - ASSLDSGTNQPQH
TRBJ2-1 TRBV12-3/TRBV12-4 - ASSLNLALIGNEQF
TRBJ1-2 TRBV18 - ASSPEDIYGYT
TRBJ2-2 TRBV18 - ASSPLSNYGELF
TRBJ2-1 TRBV11-2 - ASSLGGGGAYNEQF
TRBJ1-3 TRBV6-2/TRBV6-3 - ASSYGHPNSGNTIY
TRBJ2-1 TRBV13 TRBD2 ASRGLAGSYNEQF